A selection of T cell receptor beta chains follows, all from one sample in a study of T cell responses to AZD1222 COVID-19 vaccine. Libraries were prepared by immunoSEQ multiplex PCR; TCRdb keeps only in-frame clonotypes and omits some of them. The table has approximately 210,000 clones, around 94% seen once. Sample: peripheral blood, taken 28 days after the second dose of the MenACWY control vaccine. Receptors originate from an adult who received the MenACWY meningococcal vaccine as a control. The CDR3 runs from the conserved cysteine through the conserved F or W. A D gene is named only where the DNA matches it firmly.

TRBJ2-7 | NA | TRBV28 | CASTTTIRVYEQYF | TGTGCCAGCACCACCACGATAAGGGTATACGAGCAGTACTTC
TRBJ2-7 | NA | TRBV10-3 | CAISGGSYEQYF | TGTGCCATCAGTGGAGGGAGCTACGAGCAGTACTTC
TRBJ2-2 | NA | TRBV5-6 | CASSLAGLGQNTGELFF | TGTGCCAGCAGCTTGGCCGGTCTAGGACAGAACACCGGGGAGCTGTTTTTT
TRBJ2-5 | NA | TRBV21-1 | CASSKGPPGQGETQYF | TGTGCCAGCAGCAAAGGGCCTCCGGGACAGGGAGAGACCCAGTACTTC
TRBJ1-3 | NA | TRBV6-5 | CASSPWRGTGNTIYF | TGTGCCAGCAGTCCCTGGAGAGGGACGGGAAACACCATATATTTT
TRBJ1-5 | NA | TRBV5-5 | CASVHSTDNPTPQHF | TGTGCCAGCGTCCATTCGACTGATAATCCGACGCCCCAGCATTTT
TRBJ1-5 | NA | TRBV5-1 | CASSENTGINQPQHF | TGCGCCAGCAGCGAAAATACAGGGATAAATCAGCCCCAGCATTTT
TRBJ2-3 | NA | TRBV30 | CAWSVRQTSTDTQYF | TGTGCCTGGAGTGTCCGCCAAACTAGCACAGATACGCAGTATTTT
TRBJ2-1 | NA | TRBV24-1 | CATSEAGAGVNEQFF | TGTGCCACCAGTGAAGCCGGGGCAGGAGTTAATGAGCAGTTCTTC
TRBJ1-3 | NA | TRBV9 | CASSISGAESGNTIYF | TGTGCCAGCAGCATCTCGGGGGCCGAGAGTGGAAACACCATATATTTT
TRBJ1-2 | NA | TRBV5-1 | CASSEDALGGYTF | TGCGCCAGCAGCGAGGACGCCCTGGGTGGCTACACCTTC
TRBJ2-2 | NA | TRBV7-8 | CASSLGDRTNTGELFF | TGTGCCAGCAGCTTAGGAGACAGAACGAACACCGGGGAGCTGTTTTTT
TRBJ1-5 | NA | TRBV7-2 | CASSLGGPPNQPQHF | TGTGCCAGCAGCTTAGGGGGCCCACCCAATCAGCCCCAGCATTTT
TRBJ1-6 | TRBD1 | TRBV9 | CASSVGLAGGGSPLHF | TGTGCCAGCAGCGTAGGATTGGCAGGGGGCGGATCACCCCTCCACTTT
TRBJ1-1 | TRBD1 | TRBV5-1 | CASSLEGGRDTEAFF | TGCGCCAGCAGCTTGGAAGGGGGCAGGGACACTGAAGCTTTCTTT
TRBJ2-1 | TRBD2 | TRBV6-5 | CASSYVASGSGEQFF | TGTGCCAGCAGTTACGTGGCTAGCGGGAGTGGTGAGCAGTTCTTC
TRBJ2-3 | NA | TRBV5-6 | CASSFETGRVEDTQYF | TGTGCCAGCAGCTTTGAGACAGGCCGGGTGGAAGATACGCAGTATTTT
TRBJ2-3 | TRBD1 | TRBV29-1 | CSVRGQVDTQYF | TGCAGCGTTAGGGGGCAGGTAGATACGCAGTATTTT
TRBJ1-1 | NA | TRBV4-1 | CASAGMDTEAFF | TGCGCCAGTGCAGGAATGGACACTGAAGCTTTCTTT
TRBJ2-7 | NA | TRBV6-5 | CASSPTIYEQYF | TGTGCCAGCAGTCCTACTATTTACGAGCAGTACTTC
TRBJ2-7 | NA | TRBV6-6 | CASSYSDSAYEQYF | TGTGCCAGCAGTTACTCGGACTCGGCCTACGAGCAGTACTTC
TRBJ1-5 | NA | TRBV7-9 | CASSLMGQPQHF | TGTGCCAGCAGCTTAATGGGACAGCCCCAGCATTTT
TRBJ1-6 | TRBD1 | TRBV19 | CASSIGGQDHYNSPLHF | TGTGCCAGTAGTATCGGAGGACAGGACCATTATAATTCACCCCTCCACTTT
TRBJ1-1 | NA | TRBV28 | CAAGTEAFF | TGTGCCGCCGGCACTGAAGCTTTCTTT
TRBJ2-3 | TRBD2 | TRBV30 | CAWSVLDIAGGLADTQYF | TGTGCCTGGAGTGTACTTGATATAGCGGGGGGTCTCGCAGATACGCAGTATTTT
TRBJ2-5 | NA | TRBV7-2 | CASSPASRRETQYF | TGTGCCAGCAGCCCCGCCTCCCGCCGAGAGACCCAGTACTTC